Listed here are 5 T cell receptor beta chains from one sample, sequenced in a study of blood T cells in healthy people across ages. A second PCR of roughly 7 to 11 cycles used a sample-barcoded 5' primer and a J-beta primer mix. TCRdb fed the 5' RACE reads into MiXCR, producing one record per CDR3 protein. The sample holds 1.5 million to 2 million distinct CDR3 sequences, 28% seen once. Sequencing input: blood. These receptors came from a woman aged 25 to 39 in good health.

The chain recombines TRBV20-1 with TRBJ2-7; the D is unclear. From germline, CDR1 is DFQATT and CDR2 SNEGSKA (reference sequence). The CDR3 is 14 amino acids. V dropped 3 bases and J dropped 6 bases, with 18 bases sitting between them. The CDR3 reads CSARGGQVVGEQYF. The CDR3 bases are TGCAGTGCTAGGGGTGGCCAGGTAGTGGGCGAGCAGTACTTC.

This clonotype was seen a handful of times. This sequence joins TRBV20-1 and TRBJ2-1, with 7 bases that match TRBD2. CDR3 length: 14 amino acids. The V and J ends lost 6 bases and 6 bases, in that order; junction bases with no gene match: 11. CDR1 and CDR2 from the germline V gene are DFQATT and SNEGSKA (reference sequence). In DNA, the CDR3 is TGCAGTGCCTCCAAGGGGAGGGGAGGCAATGAGCAGTTCTTC. It yields the protein CSASKGRGGNEQFF.

This clonotype was counted at least ten times. V usage is TRBV5-6 and J usage is TRBJ1-5, with D unresolved. Per germline, CDR1 SGHDT and CDR2 YYEEEE. Trimming stripped 3 bases from V and 2 bases from J, with 9 bases between. This CDR3 comprises 14 residues. CDR3 sequence (DNA): TGTGCCAGCAGCTCTCAAGCTGGCAATCAGCCCCAGCATTTT. This gives the protein CASSSQAGNQPQHF.

The V and J genes are TRBV19 and TRBJ1-2; D gene uncertain. V was cut by 8 bases and J by 1 base, with 8 bases left in between. The CDR3 runs 12 residues. Germline CDR1 and CDR2: LNHDA and SQIVND (reference sequence). The DNA for the CDR3 is TGTGCCAGTGGTGGCGATAACTATGGCTACACCTTC. Encoded protein: CASGGDNYGYTF.

The V gene is TRBV18, the J gene TRBJ2-1; D is possibly TRBD2 (6 bases). Deletions cut 3 bases from V and 5 bases from J, with 11 bases between. Germline V gene data show CDR1 as KGHSH and CDR2 as LQKENI. The CDR3 is made up of 14 amino acids. In nucleotides, the CDR3 is TGTGCCAGCTCACCCCCGGGACTTCACAATGAGCAGTTCTTC. Translated, it gives CASSPPGLHNEQFF.